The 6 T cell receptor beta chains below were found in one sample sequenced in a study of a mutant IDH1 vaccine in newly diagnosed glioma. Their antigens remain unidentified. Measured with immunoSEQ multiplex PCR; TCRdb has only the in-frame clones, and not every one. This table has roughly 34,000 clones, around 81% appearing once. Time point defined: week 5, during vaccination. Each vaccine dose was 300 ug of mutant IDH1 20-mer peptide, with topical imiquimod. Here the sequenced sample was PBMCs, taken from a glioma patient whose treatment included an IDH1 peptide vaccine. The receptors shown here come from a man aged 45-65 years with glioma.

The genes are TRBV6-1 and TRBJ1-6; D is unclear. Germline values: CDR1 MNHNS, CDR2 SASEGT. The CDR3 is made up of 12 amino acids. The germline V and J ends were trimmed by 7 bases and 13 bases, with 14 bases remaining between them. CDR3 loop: CASKEGPVPLHF. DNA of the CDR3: TGTGCCAGCAAGGAGGGCCCCGTTCCCCTCCACTTT.

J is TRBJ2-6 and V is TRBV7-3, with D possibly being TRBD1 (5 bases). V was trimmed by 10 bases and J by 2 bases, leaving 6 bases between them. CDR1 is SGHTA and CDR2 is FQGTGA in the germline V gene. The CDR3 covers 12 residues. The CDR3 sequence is CATRAGANVLTF. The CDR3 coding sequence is TGTGCCACCAGGGCTGGGGCCAACGTCCTGACTTTC.

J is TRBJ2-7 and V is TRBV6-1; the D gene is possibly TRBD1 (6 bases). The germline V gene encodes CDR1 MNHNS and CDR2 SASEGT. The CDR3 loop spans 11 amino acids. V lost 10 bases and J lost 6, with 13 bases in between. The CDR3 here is CATYRAGEQYF. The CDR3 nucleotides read TGTGCCACCTACAGGGCGGGCGAGCAGTACTTC.

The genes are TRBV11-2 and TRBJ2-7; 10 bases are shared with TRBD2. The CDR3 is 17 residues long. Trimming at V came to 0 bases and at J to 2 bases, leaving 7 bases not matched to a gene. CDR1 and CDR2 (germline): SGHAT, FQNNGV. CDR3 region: CASSLDLALAGAYEQYF. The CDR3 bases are TGTGCCAGCAGCTTAGATCTGGCGCTAGCGGGGGCCTACGAGCAGTACTTC.

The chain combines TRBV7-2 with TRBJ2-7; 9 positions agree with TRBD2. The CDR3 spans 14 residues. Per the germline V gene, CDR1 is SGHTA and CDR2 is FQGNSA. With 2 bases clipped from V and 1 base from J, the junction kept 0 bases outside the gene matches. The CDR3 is CASSLLAGSYEQYF. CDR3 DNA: TGTGCCAGCAGCTTACTAGCGGGGTCCTACGAGCAGTACTTC.

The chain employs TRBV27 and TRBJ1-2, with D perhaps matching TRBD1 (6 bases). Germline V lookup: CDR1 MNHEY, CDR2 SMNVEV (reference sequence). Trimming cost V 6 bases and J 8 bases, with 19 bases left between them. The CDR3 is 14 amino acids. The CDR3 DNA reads TGTGCCAGCAGCCCAGCTCCAGGGGTAGAAGGCTACACCTTC. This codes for CASSPAPGVEGYTF.